This T cell receptor beta chain was profiled in a study of T cell changes during pregnancy in multiple sclerosis. The length of the CDR3 is 15 residues. CDR1 and CDR2 from the germline V gene are MDHEN and SYDVKM. V lost 4 bases to trimming and J lost 1 base, with 14 bases between them. The table came from immunoSEQ multiplex PCR; TCRdb's copy has only in-frame clones and leaves some out. The repertoire has tens of thousands of clones, 94% of them found once; the top ten carry roughly 0.9%. This chain uses TRBV28 with TRBJ2-7; a weak D match, TRBD1 (6 bases). This receptor was identified in a female donor in good health, enrolled as a control in a pregnancy study. Material: peripheral blood, obtained in the second trimester of pregnancy. CDR3 sequence: CASSSQQGRSYEQYF. The CDR3 DNA is TGTGCCAGCAGTTCCCAACAGGGCAGGTCCTACGAGCAGTACTTC.